These 7 T cell receptor beta chains were sequenced from one sample in a study of T cell responses to AZD1222 COVID-19 vaccine. Repertoires were generated with immunoSEQ multiplex PCR, while TCRdb's copy carries only in-frame clones and drops some. This sample has around 140,000 clones, with roughly 90% found just once. The sequencing here drew on peripheral blood, taken 28 days after the second AZD1222 dose. Receptors were obtained from an adult who received the AZD1222 COVID-19 vaccine.

The chain has TRBV30 and TRBJ2-2, with 10 bases identical to TRBD2. The CDR3 has 15 amino acids. Germline loops: CDR1 GTSNPN, CDR2 SVGIG (reference sequence). Losses at the gene ends were 3 bases for V and 4 bases for J; bases not matched to a gene: 5. CDR3 residues: CAWSWTSGTTGELFF. CDR3 DNA sequence: TGTGCCTGGAGCTGGACTAGCGGTACCACCGGGGAGCTGTTTTTT.

The rearrangement uses TRBV4-2 and TRBJ2-3, with 9 positions matching TRBD1. The V segment lost 3 bases and the J segment 0 bases; nucleotides outside the gene matches: 4. Germline loops: CDR1 LGHNA, CDR2 YNFKEQ. CDR3 length: 16 amino acids. The CDR3 region has the DNA TGTGCCAGCAGCCACGGGACAGGGTGGAGCACAGATACGCAGTATTTT. Encoded protein: CASSHGTGWSTDTQYF.

The rearrangement joins TRBV6-2 or TRBV6-3 to TRBJ2-7, with TRBD2 matching 14 bases. Trimming removed 6 bases from V and 3 bases from J; junction bases left unmatched: 7. Germline V gene data show CDR1 as MNHEY and CDR2 as SVGEGT. The CDR3 spans 16 residues. Here the CDR3 DNA reads TGTGCCAGCAGCCAAGGGACTAGCGGGAGATTCTACGAGCAGTACTTC. Protein product: CASSQGTSGRFYEQYF.

As for this clone: Distinct nucleotide sequences in the sample also encode this CDR3. J is TRBJ1-1 and V is TRBV7-9, with D unresolved. This CDR3 is built from 14 residues. Trimming stripped 2 bases from V and 1 base from J, with 8 bases between. Germline V gives CDR1 SEHNR, CDR2 FQNEAQ (reference sequence). CDR3 nucleotides: TGTGCCAGCAGCTTAAGCCCAGGGAACACTGAAGCTTTCTTT. Protein product: CASSLSPGNTEAFF.

The genes are TRBV27 and TRBJ1-5, with unresolved D. Looked up from germline, CDR1 is MNHEY and CDR2 is SMNVEV (reference sequence). The V end lost 2 bases, the J end lost 2 bases, and 10 bases lay between the germline ends. The CDR3 covers 15 residues. The CDR3 sequence is CASSLSFRGNQPQHF. The DNA of the CDR3 is TGTGCCAGCAGTTTAAGTTTTCGCGGCAATCAGCCCCAGCATTTT.

The rearrangement uses TRBV25-1 and TRBJ2-1; tentatively, D is TRBD2 (5 bases). The CDR3 sequence is 13 residues long. The V end was cut by 5 bases, the J end by 11 bases, with 16 bases between. The germline gives CDR1 MGHDK, CDR2 SYGVNS. In nucleotides, the CDR3 is TGTGCCAGCAGTTTAGGACGGGGAAGTAAGCAGTTCTTC. Amino acid sequence: CASSLGRGSKQFF.

The chain is built from TRBV7-2 and TRBJ1-2; 7 positions match TRBD1. The CDR3 is 16 amino acids. V dropped 1 base and J dropped 7; count of bases not matched to a gene: 12. Germline V gives CDR1 SGHTA, CDR2 FQGNSA. The CDR3 region is CASSLVSGTADFGYTF. The CDR3 bases are TGTGCCAGCAGCTTAGTTTCGGGGACAGCCGACTTTGGCTACACCTTC.